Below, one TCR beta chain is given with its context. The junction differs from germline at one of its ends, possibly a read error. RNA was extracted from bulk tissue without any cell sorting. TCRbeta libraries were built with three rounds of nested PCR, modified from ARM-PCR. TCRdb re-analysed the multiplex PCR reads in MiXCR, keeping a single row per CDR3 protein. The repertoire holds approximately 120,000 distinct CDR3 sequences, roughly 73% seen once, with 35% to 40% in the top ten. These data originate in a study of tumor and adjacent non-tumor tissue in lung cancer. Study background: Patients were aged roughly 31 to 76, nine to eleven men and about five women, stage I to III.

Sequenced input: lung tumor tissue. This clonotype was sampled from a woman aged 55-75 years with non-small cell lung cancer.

CDR3 DNA: TGTGCCAGCAGCTTATATAGCGGGGGGGGGTACAATGAGCAGTCCTTC. Translated: CASSLYSGGGYNEQSF. The chain uses TRBV13 and TRBJ2-1; 11 bases agree with TRBD2. The germline gives CDR1 PRHDT, CDR2 FYEKMQ (reference sequence). The CDR3 loop spans 16 amino acids.